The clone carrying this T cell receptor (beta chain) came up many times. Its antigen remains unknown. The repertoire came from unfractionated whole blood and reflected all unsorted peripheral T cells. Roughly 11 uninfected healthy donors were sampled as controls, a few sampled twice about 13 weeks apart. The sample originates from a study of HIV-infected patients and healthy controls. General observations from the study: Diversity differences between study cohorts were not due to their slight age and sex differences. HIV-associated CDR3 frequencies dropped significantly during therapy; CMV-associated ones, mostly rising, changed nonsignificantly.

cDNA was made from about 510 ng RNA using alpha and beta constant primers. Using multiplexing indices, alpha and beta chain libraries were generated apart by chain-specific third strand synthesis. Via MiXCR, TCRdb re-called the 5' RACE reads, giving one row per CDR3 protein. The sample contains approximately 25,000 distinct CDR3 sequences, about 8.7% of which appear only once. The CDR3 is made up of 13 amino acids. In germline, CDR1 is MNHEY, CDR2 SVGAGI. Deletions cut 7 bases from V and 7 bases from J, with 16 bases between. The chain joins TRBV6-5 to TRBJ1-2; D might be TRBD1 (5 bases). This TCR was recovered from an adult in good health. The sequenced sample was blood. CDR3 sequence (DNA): TGTGCCAGCACCTGGGACGGCGAGAGTGGCTACACCTTC. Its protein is CASTWDGESGYTF.